A selection of T cell receptor beta chains follows, all from one sample in a study of T cell repertoires in aging, cancer and after chemotherapy. TCRdb redid the calling of the multiplex PCR reads with MiXCR, one entry per CDR3 protein. The sample carries about 11,000 distinct CDR3 sequences, about 24% recorded once. Input material: blood. These receptors all come from a human donor in good health. Each CDR3 is given with its conserved first and last residue. Fields, in order: V gene, CDR3 protein.

V gene: TRBV15; CDR3 protein: CATSRDGAGTYEQYF
V gene: TRBV27; CDR3 protein: CASSLYPSASYNEQFF
V gene: TRBV19; CDR3 protein: CASSPGQGAYNEQFF
V gene: TRBV6-5; CDR3 protein: CASRQDSEDSPLHF
V gene: TRBV5-8; CDR3 protein: CASSLVRLAGGDNEQFF
V gene: TRBV20-1; CDR3 protein: CSATTQGFRSPLHF
V gene: TRBV6-5; CDR3 protein: CASSYYGPNQPQHF
V gene: TRBV6-5; CDR3 protein: CASVGSNYGYTF
V gene: TRBV27; CDR3 protein: CASSLSGGWYNEQFF
V gene: TRBV18; CDR3 protein: CASSEYSLSSYNSPLHF
V gene: TRBV11-2; CDR3 protein: CASSSGAANTGELFF
V gene: TRBV6-1; CDR3 protein: CASSDWGNQPQHF